These 21 T cell receptor beta chains were sequenced from one sample in a study of cytomegalovirus exposure and HLA in healthy donors. The study ran its PCR with 60 Vbeta and 13 Jbeta primers. Only in-frame clones appear in the TCRdb table, and some are missing; sequencing was by immunoSEQ multiplex PCR. The repertoire has 90,000 to 120,000 clones, 60% to 75% of them found once; the top ten carry 9.5% to 13%. The sequenced sample consisted of PBMCs. These receptors all come from a man aged 40-49 years in good health and CMV-seropositive.

This clone showed up just once. The chain couples TRBV27 to TRBJ1-2; D ambiguous. V lost 0 bases and J 0 bases, leaving 5 bases between the germline ends. Looked up from germline, CDR1 is MNHEY and CDR2 is SMNVEV (reference sequence). The CDR3 spans 14 residues. The CDR3 nucleotides read TGTGCCAGCAGTTTATCCCCAGCTAACTATGGCTACACCTTC. It translates to CASSLSPANYGYTF.

This sequence joins TRBV6-6 and TRBJ1-2, with TRBD1 as a possible D gene (5 bases). V was clipped by 8 bases and J by 7 bases, with 11 bases between them. The CDR3 loop spans 11 amino acids. The germline gives CDR1 MNHNY, CDR2 SVGAGI (reference sequence). The CDR3 DNA reads as TGTGCCAGCTACTGGGGGGGTGGCTACACCTTC. It encodes CASYWGGGYTF.

J is TRBJ2-1 and V is TRBV2, with D possibly being TRBD2 (5 bases). Germline lookup yields CDR1 SNHLY and CDR2 FYNNEI. This CDR3 is 13 amino acids long. The V gene lost 7 bases and the J gene lost 4 bases, with 11 bases spanning the gap. CDR3 loop: CASNPGEYNEQFF. CDR3 nucleotide sequence: TGTGCCAGCAATCCTGGGGAGTACAATGAGCAGTTCTTC.

This clone was detected once. This rearrangement joins TRBV6-5 to TRBJ1-2; 8 nucleotides align to TRBD1. There are 14 residues in the CDR3. Trimming cost V 5 bases and J 7 bases; bases outside gene matches: 9. CDR1 MNHEY and CDR2 SVGAGI come from the germline V gene. The CDR3 DNA sequence: TGTGCCAGCAGTGGTGGACAGGGCTCTTTTGGCTACACCTTC. It is translated as CASSGGQGSFGYTF.

J is TRBJ1-4 and V is TRBV5-8; D gene uncertain. Germline lookup yields CDR1 SGHTS and CDR2 YDEGEE. V lost 0 bases and J lost 2, with 14 bases in between. This CDR3 spans 17 amino acids. In DNA, the CDR3 is TGTGCCAGCAGCTTGGGATCCCACGGTACGACTAATGAAAAACTGTTTTTT. Its protein is CASSLGSHGTTNEKLFF.

The V and J genes are TRBV4-3 and TRBJ2-3; 8 nucleotides match TRBD1. This CDR3 is built from 18 residues. The germline V gene encodes CDR1 LGHNA and CDR2 YSLEER. Trimming cost V 0 bases and J 5 bases; bases outside gene matches: 13. As DNA, the CDR3 is TGCGCCAGCAGCCAAGATAGCTCACCAGGGGGCGCAGGAGATACGCAGTATTTT. This encodes CASSQDSSPGGAGDTQYF.

The chain employs TRBV6-5 and TRBJ1-5, with 8 bases fitting TRBD1. Germline values: CDR1 MNHEY, CDR2 SVGAGI. Trimming removed 7 bases from V and 6 bases from J; junction bases left unmatched: 11. The CDR3 runs to 15 residues. The CDR3 DNA sequence: TGTGCCAGCACCCCCCCCGACAGGGGTCTTCAGCCCCAGCATTTT. It specifies CASTPPDRGLQPQHF.

In its sample, this clone was seen a few times. V is TRBV4-3 and J is TRBJ2-2, with TRBD2 matching 12 bases. The CDR3 is 16 residues long. V lost 4 bases, J lost 7 bases, and 7 bases stayed unmatched. Germline V gene data show CDR1 as LGHNA and CDR2 as YSLEER. In DNA, the CDR3 is TGCGCCAGCAGCCCGTCGACTAGCGGGAGAAACGGGGAGCTGTTTTTT. Its protein product is CASSPSTSGRNGELFF.

The chain employs TRBV19 and TRBJ2-5; TRBD2 aligns across 10 bases. Looked up from germline, CDR1 is LNHDA and CDR2 is SQIVND (reference sequence). This CDR3 is built from 15 residues. With 3 bases clipped from V and 1 base from J, the junction kept 2 bases outside the gene matches. For the CDR3, the DNA is TGTGCCAGTAGTATTGTAGCGGGAGGCCAAGAGACCCAGTACTTC. It is translated as CASSIVAGGQETQYF.

This clone has at least ten counts. V usage is TRBV6-5 and J usage is TRBJ1-1; D remains unclear. Germline loops: CDR1 MNHEY, CDR2 SVGAGI. With 0 bases removed from V and 4 bases from J, the gap between germline ends came to 12 bases. This CDR3 region has 15 residues. CDR3 in amino acids: CASSYSEEGGTEAFF. In DNA form, the CDR3 reads TGTGCCAGCAGTTACTCGGAAGAGGGCGGCACTGAAGCTTTCTTT.

This clone was seen a handful of times. The gene calls are TRBV7-9 and TRBJ2-1, with TRBD2 as a possible D gene (5 bases). The CDR3 extends over 14 amino acids. V lost 0 bases to trimming and J lost 8 bases, with 11 bases between them. Germline CDR1 and CDR2: SEHNR and FQNEAQ (reference sequence). Written as DNA, the CDR3 is TGTGCCAGCAGCTTAGCGGGTCCTAGCTATGAGCAGTTCTTC. Protein: CASSLAGPSYEQFF.

This clone was picked up a small number of times. This chain links TRBV15 with TRBJ1-5; 9 positions agree with TRBD1. The length of the CDR3 is 21 residues. Looked up from germline, CDR1 is LNHNV and CDR2 is YYDKDF (reference sequence). With V trimmed by 0 bases and J by 2 bases, 17 bases remained unmatched. CDR3 protein: CATSRDSFGTGIAFRNQPQHF. CDR3 bases: TGTGCCACCAGCAGAGATAGCTTTGGGACAGGGATCGCCTTTCGCAATCAGCCCCAGCATTTT.

The rearrangement uses TRBV27 and TRBJ2-1; 7 nucleotides line up with TRBD1. The length of the CDR3 is 14 residues. Per germline, CDR1 MNHEY and CDR2 SMNVEV (reference sequence). V was clipped by 6 bases and J by 9 bases; unmatched bases: 11. CDR3 DNA: TGTGCCAGCAGATCGACAGGGCGTCAGACTGAGCAGTTCTTC. It yields the protein CASRSTGRQTEQFF.

Only a few counts were recorded for this clone. The chain employs TRBV5-6 and TRBJ2-3, with 10 bases aligning to TRBD2. CDR3 length: 16 residues. Germline V CDR1 and CDR2: SGHDT, YYEEEE. V dropped 4 bases and J dropped 2; count of bases not matched to a gene: 7. CDR3 nucleotides: TGTGCCAGCAGCCCCCAGCGGGAGGGTGCCACAGATACGCAGTATTTT. It encodes CASSPQREGATDTQYF.

This chain uses TRBV2 with TRBJ2-5; TRBD2 aligns across 10 bases. Germline CDR1 SNHLY, CDR2 FYNNEI. The CDR3 totals 13 residues. The V and J ends lost 5 bases and 9 bases, in that order; junction bases with no gene match: 6. CDR3 nucleotide sequence: TGTGCCAGCAGTCCTAGCGGGAGAAAGGCCCAGTACTTC. It yields the protein CASSPSGRKAQYF.

V gene TRBV4-2 combines with J gene TRBJ2-1; 8 bases align to TRBD1. Per the germline V gene, CDR1 is LGHNA and CDR2 is YNFKEQ. This CDR3 has 15 amino acids. V shed 5 bases, J shed 3 bases, and the junction held 6 bases outside the gene matches. The CDR3 DNA is TGTGCCAGCAGCGCCGGGACAGGAGACTACAATGAGCAGTTCTTC. Translation gives CASSAGTGDYNEQFF.

The chain links TRBV11-2 to TRBJ2-5, with D maybe TRBD2 (6 bases). V shed 4 bases and J shed 1 base, with 13 bases lying between them. Germline V gives CDR1 SGHAT, CDR2 FQNNGV. This CDR3 spans 15 amino acids. The CDR3 is CASSSQRGLQETQYF. CDR3 in DNA: TGTGCCAGCAGCTCCCAAAGGGGACTCCAAGAGACCCAGTACTTC.

This clone turned up a few times. This chain connects TRBV29-1 to TRBJ2-3; the match to TRBD2 covers 14 bases. CDR1 SQVTM and CDR2 ANQGSEA come from the germline V gene. The V gene end was trimmed by 6 bases and the J gene end by 7 bases; junction bases not matched to a gene: 6. This CDR3 has 14 amino acids. CDR3 sequence (DNA): TGCAGCGTCAGACTAGCGGGAGGGCTAAATACGCAGTATTTT. Translating gives CSVRLAGGLNTQYF.

The rearrangement links TRBV9 to TRBJ1-1; D gene uncertain. There are 13 residues in the CDR3. The germline V gene encodes CDR1 SGDLS and CDR2 YYNGEE. Trimming shortened V by 0 bases and J by 0 bases, and 3 bases separated the two germline ends. The DNA of the CDR3 is TGTGCCAGCAGCGTAGTATTGAACACTGAAGCTTTCTTT. As protein: CASSVVLNTEAFF.

The rearrangement joins TRBV19 to TRBJ2-1, with a tentative D call TRBD2 (6 bases). The CDR3 extends over 15 amino acids. Trimming took 2 bases from V and 7 from J, leaving 15 bases between them. The germline V gene encodes CDR1 LNHDA and CDR2 SQIVND (reference sequence). CDR3 in amino acids: CASSISGRTVNEQFF. The CDR3 bases are TGTGCCAGTAGTATATCAGGGAGGACCGTTAATGAGCAGTTCTTC.

V is TRBV6-5 and J is TRBJ1-1; D remains unclear. CDR1 and CDR2 (germline): MNHEY, SVGAGI. Between the trimmed V and J ends, which lost 2 bases and 3 bases, there was a span of 7 bases. The CDR3 totals 13 residues. The chain's CDR3 is CASSYEADTEAFF. In DNA form, the CDR3 reads TGTGCCAGCAGTTACGAGGCAGACACTGAAGCTTTCTTT.